One T cell receptor beta chain is described in this entry. The record originates from a study of blood T cell repertoires in COVID-19. This CDR3 is 16 amino acids long. The germline CDR1 and CDR2 sequences are SGHRS and YFSETQ. Trimming at V came to 0 bases and at J to 2 bases, leaving 7 bases not matched to a gene. Here immunoSEQ multiplex PCR was the method, and the copy in TCRdb shows in-frame clones only, minus some. The repertoire holds fewer than 300,000 clones, with around 85% as singletons. The rearrangement joins TRBV5-1 to TRBJ2-7; 8 bases are shared with TRBD2. This sequence was found in a human donor with COVID-19, enrolled during active disease. The donor label of this sample is uncertain. The sequencing sample was made of peripheral blood. CDR3 bases: TGCGCCAGCAGCTTGGGCGGGGGGACGGTTGCCTACGAGCAGTACTTC. This encodes CASSLGGGTVAYEQYF.